This passage covers 6 T cell receptor beta chains from one sample sequenced in a study of neurological immune-mediated disorders. TCRdb re-called the 5' RACE reads through MiXCR, storing one row per CDR3 protein. The data show approximately 74,000 distinct CDR3 sequences, roughly 10% seen once. Material: PBMCs. Source of these receptors: a man aged 45 to 65 in good health.

This clonotype was seen ten or more times. The CDR3 DNA reads as TGCGCCAGCAGCTTACAGTACAATGAGCAGTTCTTC. Protein product: CASSLQYNEQFF. This chain uses TRBV5-1 with TRBJ2-1; D ambiguous. The V end was cut by 2 bases, the J end by 4 bases, with 4 bases between. The CDR3 length is 12 residues. Germline CDR1 SGHRS, CDR2 YFSETQ.

The chain links TRBV20-1 to TRBJ2-2; TRBD2 is a possible D gene (6 bases). V lost 6 bases and J 2 bases, leaving 10 bases between the germline ends. Germline CDR1 reads DFQATT; CDR2 reads SNEGSKA (reference sequence). The CDR3 consists of 13 residues. The CDR3 spells CSAPGTNTGELFF. As DNA, the CDR3 is TGCAGTGCCCCCGGGACTAACACCGGGGAGCTGTTTTTT.

The table lists this clonotype with many counts. This chain links TRBV5-1 with TRBJ2-7, with TRBD1 identical over 8 bases. The CDR3 consists of 18 residues. Losses at the gene ends were 4 bases for V and 3 bases for J; bases not matched to a gene: 18. Germline-derived CDR1 and CDR2 are SGHRS and YFSETQ. The CDR3 spells CASSLRDRSYADLYEQYF. The CDR3 DNA is TGCGCCAGCAGCCTACGGGACAGGTCCTACGCAGATCTCTACGAGCAGTACTTC.

This clonotype was recorded at least ten times. The genes are TRBV7-3 and TRBJ2-2; no firm D call. In germline, CDR1 is SGHTA, CDR2 FQGTGA. This CDR3 has 16 amino acids. V shed 5 bases and J shed 1 base, with 14 bases lying between them. For the CDR3, the DNA is TGTGCCAGCAGCAGGCAACCTCCCCGGAACACCGGGGAGCTGTTTTTT. Residues: CASSRQPPRNTGELFF.

Ten or more counts support this clonotype. The chain combines TRBV6-5 with TRBJ1-1; TRBD1 is a possible D gene (5 bases). The germline gives CDR1 MNHEY, CDR2 SVGAGI. The V end lost 4 bases, the J end lost 1 base, and 13 bases lay between the germline ends. The CDR3 loop spans 15 amino acids. CDR3 residues: CASSSGRWGNTEAFF. The CDR3 bases are TGTGCCAGCAGTTCAGGGCGTTGGGGGAACACTGAAGCTTTCTTT.

This clonotype was recorded many times. CDR3 region: CASSLTGDRYEQYF. DNA of the CDR3: TGTGCCAGCAGCCTTACAGGGGATCGGTACGAGCAGTACTTC. The chain recombines TRBV5-5 with TRBJ2-7, with 7 bases that match TRBD1. The CDR3 loop spans 14 amino acids. Per the germline V gene, CDR1 is SGHKS and CDR2 is YYEKEE (reference sequence). J lost 4 bases, V lost 4 bases, and 8 bases had no gene match.